This T cell receptor beta chain was found in a study of radiotherapy plus CTLA-4 blockade in lung cancer. In the study overall: Objective responses occurred in 18% of patients; over 30% had disease control. Study-wide points: An expansion of tumor-derived TCR clones occurred in blood after radiotherapy plus ipilimumab. Dynamics of early blood T cell clones, together with interferon-beta, were reportedly the best predictors of response.

About this clone: Its antigen is as yet unknown.

Patients had chemo-refractory metastatic non-small-cell lung cancer and received focal radiation plus CTLA-4 blockade that used ipilimumab. Only in-frame clones appear in the TCRdb table, and some are missing; sequencing was by immunoSEQ multiplex PCR. The data hold fewer than 100,000 clones, with around 80% observed a single time. The length of the CDR3 is 16 residues. Germline V gene lookup returns CDR1 SGHTA and CDR2 FQGNSA. V trimming: 2 bases; J trimming: 5 bases; junction bases outside the gene matches: 5. The input for sequencing was peripheral blood, taken from a patient treated with radiotherapy plus ipilimumab. The TCR comes from a human donor with non-small cell lung cancer who had stable disease on radiotherapy plus ipilimumab. The J gene is TRBJ2-2, the V gene TRBV7-2; 10 positions match TRBD2. This chain's CDR3 is CASSLRGLATTGELFF. CDR3 in DNA: TGTGCCAGCAGCTTAAGGGGACTAGCGACGACCGGGGAGCTGTTTTTT. Variable domain in full (rest from reference TRBV7-2 and TRBJ2-2): GAGVSQSPSNKVTEKGKDVELRCDPISGHTALYWYRQSLGQGLEFLIYFQGNSAPDKSGLPSDRFSAERTGGSVSTLTIQRTQQEDSAVYLCASSLRGLATTGELFFGEGSRLTVL.